This T cell receptor (beta chain) was observed in a study of regulatory T cells in long-lasting Graves disease. Time point indicated: newly diagnosed GD, antithyroid drugs for less than 3 months. PBMC-extracted RNA yielded the TCR library. Construction of TCR beta libraries relied on iRepertoire HTBI primers and on Arm-PCR targeting CDR3 regions. TCRdb reanalysed the multiplex PCR reads using MiXCR and keeps one entry per CDR3 protein. This table has hundreds of thousands of distinct CDR3 sequences, around 12% appearing once. This clonotype was seen many times. Its antigen remains unidentified. Regarding the study as a whole: Examination was confined to peripheral blood, excluding thyroid tissue.

The CDR3 runs to 15 residues. Germline V lookup: CDR1 ENHRY, CDR2 SYGVKD. Deletions cut 1 base from V and 2 bases from J, with 12 bases between. These data were also filed under a second study, of T cells in Graves' hyperthyroidism and ophthalmopathy. That investigation notes: Most thyroid clonotypes expanded above 0.001 were also detected in blood.

This sequence was found in a woman in her 30s with Graves disease. The chain joins TRBV10-3 to TRBJ2-7; no clear D gene. Sequences were derived from peripheral blood mononuclear cells (PBMCs), sampled at new diagnosis, from a patient treated with antithyroid drugs. The CDR3 sequence: CAISEYWFRTYEQYF. CDR3 DNA sequence: TGTGCCATCAGTGAGTACTGGTTTCGGACCTACGAGCAGTACTTC.